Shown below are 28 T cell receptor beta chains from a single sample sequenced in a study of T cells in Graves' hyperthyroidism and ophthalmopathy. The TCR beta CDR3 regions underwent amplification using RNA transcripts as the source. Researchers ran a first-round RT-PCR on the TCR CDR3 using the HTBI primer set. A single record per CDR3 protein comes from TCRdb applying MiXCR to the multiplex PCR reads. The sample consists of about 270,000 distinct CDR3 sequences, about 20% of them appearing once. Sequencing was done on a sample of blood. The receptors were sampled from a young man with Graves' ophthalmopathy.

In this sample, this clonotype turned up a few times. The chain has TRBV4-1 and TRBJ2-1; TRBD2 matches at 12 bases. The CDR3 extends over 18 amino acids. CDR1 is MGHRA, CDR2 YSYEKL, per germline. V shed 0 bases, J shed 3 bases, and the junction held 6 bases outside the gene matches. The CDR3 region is CASSQDSSGRAGYNEQFF. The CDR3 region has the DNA TGCGCCAGCAGCCAAGATTCTAGCGGGAGGGCCGGCTACAATGAGCAGTTCTTC.

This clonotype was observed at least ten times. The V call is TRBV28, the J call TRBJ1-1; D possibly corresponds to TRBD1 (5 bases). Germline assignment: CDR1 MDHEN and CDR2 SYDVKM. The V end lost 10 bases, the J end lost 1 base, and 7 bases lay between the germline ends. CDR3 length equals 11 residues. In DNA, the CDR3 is TGTGCCATCACAGGGAACACTGAAGCTTTCTTT. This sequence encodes CAITGNTEAFF. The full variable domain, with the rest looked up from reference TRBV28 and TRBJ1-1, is DVKVTQSSRYLVKRTGEKVFLECVQDMDHENMFWYRQDPGLGLRLIYFSYDVKMKEKGDIPEGYSVSREKKERFSLILESASTNQTSMYLCAITGNTEAFFGQGTRLTVV.

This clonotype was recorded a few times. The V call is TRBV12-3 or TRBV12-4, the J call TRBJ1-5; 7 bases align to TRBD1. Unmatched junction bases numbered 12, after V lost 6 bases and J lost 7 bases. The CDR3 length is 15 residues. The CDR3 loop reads CASSQGTAWEQPQHF. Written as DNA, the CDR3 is TGTGCCAGCAGCCAAGGGACAGCGTGGGAGCAGCCCCAGCATTTT.

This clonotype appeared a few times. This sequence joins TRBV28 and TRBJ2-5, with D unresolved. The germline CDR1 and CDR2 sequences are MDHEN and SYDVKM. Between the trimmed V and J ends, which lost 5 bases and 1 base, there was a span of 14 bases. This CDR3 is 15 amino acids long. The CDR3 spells CASSLRGRTQETQYF. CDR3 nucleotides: TGTGCCAGCAGTCTCCGCGGACGGACCCAAGAGACCCAGTACTTC.

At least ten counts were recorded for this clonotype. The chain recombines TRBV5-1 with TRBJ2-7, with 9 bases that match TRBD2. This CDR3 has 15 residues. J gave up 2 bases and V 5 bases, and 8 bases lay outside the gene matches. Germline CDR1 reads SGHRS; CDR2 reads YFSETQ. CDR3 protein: CASRATSGTPYEQYF. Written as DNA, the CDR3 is TGCGCCAGCAGGGCGACTAGCGGAACACCCTACGAGCAGTACTTC. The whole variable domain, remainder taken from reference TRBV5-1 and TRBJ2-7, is KAGVTQTPRYLIKTRGQQVTLSCSPISGHRSVSWYQQTPGQGLQFLFEYFSETQRNKGNFPGRFSGRQFSNSRSEMNVSTLELGDSALYLCASRATSGTPYEQYFGPGTRLTVT.

CDR3 sequence reads: CASSPSGGETQYF. The CDR3, as DNA: TGTGCCAGCAGCCCTAGCGGGGGGGAGACCCAGTACTTC. This chain joins TRBV2 and TRBJ2-5, with 11 bases aligning to TRBD2. CDR1 and CDR2 (germline): SNHLY, FYNNEI. The CDR3 runs to 13 residues. The ends lost 6 bases at V and 5 bases at J; junction bases unmatched: 2.

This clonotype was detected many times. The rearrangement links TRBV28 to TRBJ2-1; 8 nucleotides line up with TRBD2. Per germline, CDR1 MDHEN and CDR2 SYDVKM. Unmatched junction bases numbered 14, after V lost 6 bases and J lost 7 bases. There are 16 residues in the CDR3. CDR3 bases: TGTGCCAGCAGCCGGCTTCTAGCGGGCAGGGGAAATGAGCAGTTCTTC. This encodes CASSRLLAGRGNEQFF. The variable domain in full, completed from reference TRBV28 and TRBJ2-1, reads DVKVTQSSRYLVKRTGEKVFLECVQDMDHENMFWYRQDPGLGLRLIYFSYDVKMKEKGDIPEGYSVSREKKERFSLILESASTNQTSMYLCASSRLLAGRGNEQFFGPGTRLTVL.

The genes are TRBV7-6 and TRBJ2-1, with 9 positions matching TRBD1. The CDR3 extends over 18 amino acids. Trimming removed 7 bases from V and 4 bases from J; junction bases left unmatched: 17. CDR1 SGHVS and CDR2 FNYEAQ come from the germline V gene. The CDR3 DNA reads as TGTGCCAGCACCCTTTCGGGACCACAGGGGGCGGGGTACAATGAGCAGTTCTTC. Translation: CASTLSGPQGAGYNEQFF.

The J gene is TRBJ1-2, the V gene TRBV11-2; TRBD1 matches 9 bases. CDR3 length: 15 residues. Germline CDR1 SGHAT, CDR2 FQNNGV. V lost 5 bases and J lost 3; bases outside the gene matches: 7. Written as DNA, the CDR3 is TGTGCCAGCAGCAATCAACAGGGGGCGTACTATGGCTACACCTTC. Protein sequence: CASSNQQGAYYGYTF.

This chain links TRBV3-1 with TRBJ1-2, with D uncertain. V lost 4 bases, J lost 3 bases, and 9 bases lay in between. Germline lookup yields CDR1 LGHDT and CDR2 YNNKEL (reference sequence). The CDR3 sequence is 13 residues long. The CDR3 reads CASSPSSDYGYTF. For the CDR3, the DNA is TGTGCCAGCAGCCCCTCCTCGGACTATGGCTACACCTTC. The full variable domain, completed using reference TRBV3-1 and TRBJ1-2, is DTAVSQTPKYLVTQMGNDKSIKCEQNLGHDTMYWYKQDSKKFLKIMFSYNNKELIINETVPNRFSPKSPDKAHLNLHINSLELGDSAVYFCASSPSSDYGYTFGSGTRLTVV.

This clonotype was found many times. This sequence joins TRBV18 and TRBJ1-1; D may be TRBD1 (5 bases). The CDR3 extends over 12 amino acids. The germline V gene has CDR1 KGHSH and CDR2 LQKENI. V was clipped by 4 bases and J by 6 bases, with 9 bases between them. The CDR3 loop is CASSQRTPEAFF. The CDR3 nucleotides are TGTGCCAGCTCACAAAGGACACCTGAAGCTTTCTTT. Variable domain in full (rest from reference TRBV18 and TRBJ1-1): NAGVMQNPRHLVRRRGQEARLRCSPMKGHSHVYWYRQLPEEGLKFMVYLQKENIIDESGMPKERFSAEFPKEGPSILRIQQVVRGDSAAYFCASSQRTPEAFFGQGTRLTVV.

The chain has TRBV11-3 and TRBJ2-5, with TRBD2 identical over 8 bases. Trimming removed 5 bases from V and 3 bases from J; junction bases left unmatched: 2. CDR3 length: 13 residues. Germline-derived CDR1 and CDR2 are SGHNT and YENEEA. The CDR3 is CASSDGGEETQYF. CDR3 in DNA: TGTGCCAGCAGCGACGGGGGGGAAGAGACCCAGTACTTC.

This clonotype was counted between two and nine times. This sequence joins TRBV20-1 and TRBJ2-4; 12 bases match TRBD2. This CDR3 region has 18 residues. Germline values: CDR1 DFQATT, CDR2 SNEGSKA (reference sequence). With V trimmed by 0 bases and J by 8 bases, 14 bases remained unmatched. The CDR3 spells CSARDLLAGGSARDIQYF. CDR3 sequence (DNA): TGCAGTGCTAGAGACCTTCTAGCGGGAGGGTCTGCCCGGGACATTCAGTACTTC.

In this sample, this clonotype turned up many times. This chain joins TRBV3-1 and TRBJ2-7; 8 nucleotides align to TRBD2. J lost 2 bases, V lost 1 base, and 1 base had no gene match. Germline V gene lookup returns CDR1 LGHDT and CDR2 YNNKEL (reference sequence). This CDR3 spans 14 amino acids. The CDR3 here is CASSQGTSPYEQYF. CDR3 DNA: TGTGCCAGCAGCCAAGGGACTAGCCCCTACGAGCAGTACTTC.

The CDR3 nucleotides read TGTGCCAGCTCACCACCGGGACTAGCGGGAGTATCCTACGAGCAGTACTTC. It encodes CASSPPGLAGVSYEQYF. The chain combines TRBV18 with TRBJ2-7; TRBD2 matches 14 bases. There are 17 residues in the CDR3. CDR1 and CDR2 (germline): KGHSH, LQKENI. Germline trimming cut 0 bases from V and 1 base from J; bases unmatched to any gene: 2.

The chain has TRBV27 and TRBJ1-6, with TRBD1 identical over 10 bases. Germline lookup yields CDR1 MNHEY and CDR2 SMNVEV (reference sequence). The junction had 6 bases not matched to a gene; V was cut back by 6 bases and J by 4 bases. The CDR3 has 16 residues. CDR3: CASRTGQGDYNSPLHF. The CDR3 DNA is TGTGCCAGCAGGACAGGACAGGGGGATTATAATTCACCCCTCCACTTT.

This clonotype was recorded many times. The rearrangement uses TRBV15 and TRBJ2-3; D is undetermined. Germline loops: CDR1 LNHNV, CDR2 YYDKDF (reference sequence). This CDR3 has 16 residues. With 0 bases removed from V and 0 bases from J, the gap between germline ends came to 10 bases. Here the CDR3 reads CATSRDGGASTDTQYF. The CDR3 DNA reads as TGTGCCACCAGCAGAGATGGCGGAGCCAGCACAGATACGCAGTATTTT.

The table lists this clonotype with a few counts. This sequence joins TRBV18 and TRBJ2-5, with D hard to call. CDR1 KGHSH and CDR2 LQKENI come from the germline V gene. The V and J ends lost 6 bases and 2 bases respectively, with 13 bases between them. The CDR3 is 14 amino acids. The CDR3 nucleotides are TGTGCCAGCTCCCCCGGACCGACACAAGAGACCCAGTACTTC. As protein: CASSPGPTQETQYF.

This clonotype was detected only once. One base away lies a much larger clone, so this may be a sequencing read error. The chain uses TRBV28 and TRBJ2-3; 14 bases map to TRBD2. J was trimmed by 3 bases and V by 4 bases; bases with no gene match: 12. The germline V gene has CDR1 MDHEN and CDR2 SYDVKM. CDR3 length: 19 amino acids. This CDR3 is CASSSGLAGDPSGTDTQYF. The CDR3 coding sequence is TGTGCCAGCAGTTCGGGACTAGCGGGAGATCCCTCTGGGACAGATACGCAGTATTTT.

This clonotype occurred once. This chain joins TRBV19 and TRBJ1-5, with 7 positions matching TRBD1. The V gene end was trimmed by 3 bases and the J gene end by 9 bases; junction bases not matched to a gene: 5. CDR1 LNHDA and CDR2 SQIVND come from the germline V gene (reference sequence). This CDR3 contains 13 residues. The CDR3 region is CASSIGDRRPQHF. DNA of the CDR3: TGTGCCAGTAGTATCGGGGACAGACGGCCCCAGCATTTT.

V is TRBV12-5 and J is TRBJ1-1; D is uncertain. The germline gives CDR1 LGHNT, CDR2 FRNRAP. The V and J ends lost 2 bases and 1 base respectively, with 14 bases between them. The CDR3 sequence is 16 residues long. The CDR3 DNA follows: TGTGCTAGTGGTTTGCGGGGTACCCAATCGAACACTGAAGCTTTCTTT. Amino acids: CASGLRGTQSNTEAFF.

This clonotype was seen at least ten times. The CDR3 bases are TGCAGTGCTAGTTTTAGCACTGAAGCTTTCTTT. Translating gives CSASFSTEAFF. The V gene is TRBV20-1, the J gene TRBJ1-1; no clear D. The CDR3 runs 11 residues. Germline V gene sequence: CDR1 DFQATT, CDR2 SNEGSKA (reference sequence). V gave up 3 bases and J gave up 4 bases, with 6 bases separating them.

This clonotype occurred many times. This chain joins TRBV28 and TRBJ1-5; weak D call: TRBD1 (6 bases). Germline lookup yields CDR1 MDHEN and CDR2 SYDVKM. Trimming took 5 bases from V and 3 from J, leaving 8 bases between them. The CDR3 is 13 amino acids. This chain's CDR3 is CASSGQYNQPQHF. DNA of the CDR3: TGTGCCAGCAGTGGACAGTACAATCAGCCCCAGCATTTT.

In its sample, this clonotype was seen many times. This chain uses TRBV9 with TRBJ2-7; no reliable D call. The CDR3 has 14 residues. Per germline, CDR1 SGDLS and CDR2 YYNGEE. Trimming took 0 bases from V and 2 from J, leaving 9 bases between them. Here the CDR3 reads CASSVDGRAYEQYF. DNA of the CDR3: TGTGCCAGCAGCGTAGATGGCCGCGCCTACGAGCAGTACTTC.

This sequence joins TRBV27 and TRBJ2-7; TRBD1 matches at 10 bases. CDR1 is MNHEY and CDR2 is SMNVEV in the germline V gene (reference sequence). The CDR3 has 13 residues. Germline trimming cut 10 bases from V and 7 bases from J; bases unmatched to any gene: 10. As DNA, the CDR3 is TGTGCCACCACAGGGACAGGGGAGGGAGAGCAGTACTTC. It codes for CATTGTGEGEQYF.

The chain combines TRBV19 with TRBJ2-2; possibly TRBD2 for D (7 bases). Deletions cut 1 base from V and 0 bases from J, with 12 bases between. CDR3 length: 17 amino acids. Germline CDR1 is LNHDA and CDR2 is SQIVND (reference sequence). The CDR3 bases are TGTGCCAGTAGTATAGGGGGGGGGGCCGCGAACACCGGGGAGCTGTTTTTT. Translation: CASSIGGGAANTGELFF.

In DNA, the CDR3 is TGTGCCACCAGAGGGACAGGGTACAATGAGCAGTTCTTC. This translates into CATRGTGYNEQFF. The chain employs TRBV24-1 and TRBJ2-1, with 9 nucleotides matching TRBD1. The CDR3 extends over 13 amino acids. Trimming at V came to 7 bases and at J to 4 bases, leaving 1 base not matched to a gene. Germline V gives CDR1 KGHDR, CDR2 SFDVKD.

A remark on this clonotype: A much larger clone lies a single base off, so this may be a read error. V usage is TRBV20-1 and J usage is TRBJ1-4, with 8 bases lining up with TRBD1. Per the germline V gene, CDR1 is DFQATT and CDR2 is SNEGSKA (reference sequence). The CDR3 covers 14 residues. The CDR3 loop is CRARDRQGTEKLFF. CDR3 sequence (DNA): TGCAGGGCTAGAGATCGACAGGGGACCGAAAAACTGTTTTTT.